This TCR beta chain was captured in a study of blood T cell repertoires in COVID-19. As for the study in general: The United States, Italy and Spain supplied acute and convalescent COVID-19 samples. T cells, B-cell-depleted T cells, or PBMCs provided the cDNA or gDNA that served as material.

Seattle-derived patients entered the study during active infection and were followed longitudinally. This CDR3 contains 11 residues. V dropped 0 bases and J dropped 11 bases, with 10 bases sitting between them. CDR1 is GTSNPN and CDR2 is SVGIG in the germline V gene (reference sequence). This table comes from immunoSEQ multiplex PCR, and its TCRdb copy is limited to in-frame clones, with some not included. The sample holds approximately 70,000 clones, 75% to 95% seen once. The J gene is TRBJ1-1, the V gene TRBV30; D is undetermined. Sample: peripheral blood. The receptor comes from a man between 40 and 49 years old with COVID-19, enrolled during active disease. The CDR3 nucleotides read TGTGCCTGGAGTGTAGAGGTGAAGGCTTTCTTT. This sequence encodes CAWSVEVKAFF.